This T cell receptor beta chain emerged from a study of shared clonotypes between healthy human individuals. Background on the study: Per donor, CD8 memory used one plate, CD8 naive used two, CD4 memory used three and CD4 naive used three. Overall study results and limits: Compared with memory subsets, naive subsets generally had larger estimated richness. Generation of non-shared clonotypes was less probable than generation of clonotypes shared by all four donors.

A remark on this clone: Its antigen is still unknown.

CD4+ cells underwent separation, giving CD45RA+ naive and CD45RA-negative memory subsets. Trimming shortened V by 1 base and J by 7 bases, and 13 bases separated the two germline ends. The CDR3 runs to 15 residues. Germline values: CDR1 LNHDA, CDR2 SQIVND (reference sequence). TCRdb's copy holds only in-frame clones and misses some; the assay was immunoSEQ multiplex PCR. The profile covers some 2,000,000 clones, with more than 90% appearing a single time and roughly 0.13% taken by the ten largest. The sequenced sample was naive CD4+ T cells sorted from blood. Subset specified: CD45RA+ positively selected. The origin of this receptor is a man aged 18 to 35 in good health. The rearrangement uses TRBV19 and TRBJ2-2; D remains unclear. This chain's CDR3 is CASSIGRPRLGELFF. As DNA, the CDR3 is TGTGCCAGTAGTATAGGTCGTCCTAGACTCGGGGAGCTGTTTTTT.